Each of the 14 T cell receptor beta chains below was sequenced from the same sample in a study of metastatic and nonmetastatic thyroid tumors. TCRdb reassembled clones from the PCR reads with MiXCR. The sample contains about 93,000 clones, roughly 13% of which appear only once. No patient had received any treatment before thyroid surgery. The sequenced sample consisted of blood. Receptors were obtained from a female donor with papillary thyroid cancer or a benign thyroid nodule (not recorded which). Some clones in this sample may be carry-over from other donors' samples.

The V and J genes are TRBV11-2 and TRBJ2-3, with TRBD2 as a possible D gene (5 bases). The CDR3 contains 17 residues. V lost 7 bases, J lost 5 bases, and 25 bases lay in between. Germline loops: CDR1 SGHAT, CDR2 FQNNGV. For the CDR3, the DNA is TGTGCCAGCATCCCCGAAGGGCGGGCGTTAGCAGGAGATACGCAGTATTTT. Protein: CASIPEGRALAGDTQYF.

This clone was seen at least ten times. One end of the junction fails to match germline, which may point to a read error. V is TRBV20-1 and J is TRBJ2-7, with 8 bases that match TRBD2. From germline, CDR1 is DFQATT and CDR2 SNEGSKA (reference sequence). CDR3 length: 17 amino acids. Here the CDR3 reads CSARDPPPAGVSCEQYF. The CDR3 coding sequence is TGCAGTGCTAGAGATCCGCCGCCAGCGGGAGTCTCCTGCGAGCAGTACTTC.

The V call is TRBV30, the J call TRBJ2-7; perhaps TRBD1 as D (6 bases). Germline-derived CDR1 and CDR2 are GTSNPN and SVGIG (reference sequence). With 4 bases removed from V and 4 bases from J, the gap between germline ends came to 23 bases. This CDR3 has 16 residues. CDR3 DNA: TGTGCCTGGACCCAGGTTCCCAGGGGTGCCCCATACGAGCAGTACTTC. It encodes CAWTQVPRGAPYEQYF.

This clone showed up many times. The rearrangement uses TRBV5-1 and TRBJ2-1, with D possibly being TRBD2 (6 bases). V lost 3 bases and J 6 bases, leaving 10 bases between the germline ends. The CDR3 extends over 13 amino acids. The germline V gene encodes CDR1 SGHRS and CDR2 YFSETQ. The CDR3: CASSSGLGNEQFF. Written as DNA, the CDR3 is TGCGCCAGCAGCTCGGGACTGGGCAATGAGCAGTTCTTC.

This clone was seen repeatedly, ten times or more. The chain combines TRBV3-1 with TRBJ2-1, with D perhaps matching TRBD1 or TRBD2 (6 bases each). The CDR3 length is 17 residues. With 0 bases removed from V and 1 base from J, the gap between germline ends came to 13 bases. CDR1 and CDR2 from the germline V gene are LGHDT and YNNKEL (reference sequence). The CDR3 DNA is TGTGCCAGCAGCCAAGAAGAGACAGGACTATCCTACAATGAGCAGTTCTTC. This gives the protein CASSQEETGLSYNEQFF.

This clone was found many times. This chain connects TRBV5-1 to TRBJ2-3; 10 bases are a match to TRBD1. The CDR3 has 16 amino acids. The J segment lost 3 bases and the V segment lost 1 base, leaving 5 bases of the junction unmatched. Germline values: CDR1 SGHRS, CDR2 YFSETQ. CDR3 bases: TGCGCCAGCAGCTTGTCTGGACAGGGGGATACAGATACGCAGTATTTT. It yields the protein CASSLSGQGDTDTQYF.

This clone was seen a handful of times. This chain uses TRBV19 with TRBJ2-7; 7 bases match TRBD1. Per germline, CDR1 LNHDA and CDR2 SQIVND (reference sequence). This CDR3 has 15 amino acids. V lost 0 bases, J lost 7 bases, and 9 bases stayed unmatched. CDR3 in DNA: TGTGCCAGTAGTATAGATCGCGACAGGGCCCCTGAGCAGTACTTC. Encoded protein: CASSIDRDRAPEQYF.

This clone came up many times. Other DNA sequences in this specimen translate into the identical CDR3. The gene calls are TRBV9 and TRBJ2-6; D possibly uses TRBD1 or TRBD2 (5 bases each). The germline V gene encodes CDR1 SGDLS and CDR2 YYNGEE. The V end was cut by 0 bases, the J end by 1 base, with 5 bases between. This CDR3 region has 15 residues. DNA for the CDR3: TGTGCCAGCAGCGTAGGGGGGTCTGGGGCCAACGTCCTGACTTTC. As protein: CASSVGGSGANVLTF. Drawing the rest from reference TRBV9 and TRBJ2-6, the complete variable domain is DSGVTQTPKHLITATGQRVTLRCSPRSGDLSVYWYQQSLDQGLQFLIQYYNGEERAKGNILERFSAQQFPDLHSELNLSSLELGDSALYFCASSVGGSGANVLTFGAGSRLTVL.

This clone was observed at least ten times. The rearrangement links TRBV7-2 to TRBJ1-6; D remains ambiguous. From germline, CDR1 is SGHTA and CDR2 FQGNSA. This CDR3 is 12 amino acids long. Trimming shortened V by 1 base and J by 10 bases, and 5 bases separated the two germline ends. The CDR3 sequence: CASSLEASPLHF. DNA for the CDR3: TGTGCCAGCAGCTTAGAGGCATCACCCCTCCACTTT.

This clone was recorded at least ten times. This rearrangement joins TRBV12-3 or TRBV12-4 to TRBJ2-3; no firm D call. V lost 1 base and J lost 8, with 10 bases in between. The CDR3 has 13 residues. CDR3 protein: CASSLVEESTQYF. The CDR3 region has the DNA TGTGCCAGCAGTTTAGTGGAAGAAAGTACGCAGTATTTT.

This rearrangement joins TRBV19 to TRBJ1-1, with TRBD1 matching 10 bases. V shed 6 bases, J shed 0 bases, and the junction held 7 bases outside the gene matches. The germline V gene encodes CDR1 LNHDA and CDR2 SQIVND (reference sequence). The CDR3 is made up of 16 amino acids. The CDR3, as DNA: TGTGCCAGTAGCCGGACAGGGGGTTCTTTGAACACTGAAGCTTTCTTT. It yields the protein CASSRTGGSLNTEAFF.

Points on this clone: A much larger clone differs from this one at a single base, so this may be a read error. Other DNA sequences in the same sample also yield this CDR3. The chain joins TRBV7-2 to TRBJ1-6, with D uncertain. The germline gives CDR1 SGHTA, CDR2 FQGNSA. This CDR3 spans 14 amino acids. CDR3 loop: CASSLDIPNSPLHF. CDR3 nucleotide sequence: TGTGCCAGCAGCTTAGACATACCCAATTCACCCCTCCACTTC.

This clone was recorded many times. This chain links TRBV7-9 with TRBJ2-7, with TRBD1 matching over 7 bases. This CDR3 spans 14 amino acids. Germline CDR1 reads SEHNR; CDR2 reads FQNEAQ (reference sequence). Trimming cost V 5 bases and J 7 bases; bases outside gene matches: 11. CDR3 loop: CASSLNRQGLEQYF. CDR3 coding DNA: TGTGCCAGCAGCCTCAACAGACAGGGTCTGGAGCAGTACTTC.

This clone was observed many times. The CDR3 DNA reads TGTGCCAGCAGTGGAGGCGGGAGGGAGTCCTACGAGCAGTACTTC. Protein product: CASSGGGRESYEQYF. The rearrangement uses TRBV2 and TRBJ2-7, with 9 bases matching TRBD2. The CDR3 totals 15 residues. V lost 4 bases to trimming and J lost 1 base; unmatched junction nucleotides: 5. Per the germline V gene, CDR1 is SNHLY and CDR2 is FYNNEI.